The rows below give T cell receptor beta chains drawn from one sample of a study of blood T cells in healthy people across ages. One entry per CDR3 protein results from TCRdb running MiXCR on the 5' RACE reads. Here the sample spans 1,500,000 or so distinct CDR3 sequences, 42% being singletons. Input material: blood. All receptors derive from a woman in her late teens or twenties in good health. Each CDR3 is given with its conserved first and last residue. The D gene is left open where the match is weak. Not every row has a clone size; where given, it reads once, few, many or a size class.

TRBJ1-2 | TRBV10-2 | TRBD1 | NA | TGCGCCAGCAGCGGACAGGGTCGAGGCTACACCTTC | CASSGQGRGYTF
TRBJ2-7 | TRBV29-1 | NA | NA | TGCAGCGTTGAATCTAGGCAGTCCTACGAGCAGTACTTC | CSVESRQSYEQYF
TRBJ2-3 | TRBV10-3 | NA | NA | TGTGCCATCAGTGAGAGGCAGGGCTCAGATACGCAGTATTTT | CAISERQGSDTQYF
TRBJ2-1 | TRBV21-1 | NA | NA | TGTGCCAGCAGAAAAGTTGCAGGAGCGGGGAGCCTCTACAATGAGCAGTTCTTC | CASRKVAGAGSLYNEQFF
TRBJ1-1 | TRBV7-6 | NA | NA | TGTGCCAGCAGCCTCGGACAGACTTCCATGAACACTGAAGCTTTCTTT | CASSLGQTSMNTEAFF
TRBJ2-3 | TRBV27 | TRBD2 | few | TGTGCCAGCAGTGCACTAGCGCCGACAGATACGCAGTATTTT | CASSALAPTDTQYF
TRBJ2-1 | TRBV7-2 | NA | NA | TGTGCCAGCACCTTTTACCAGGGCCTTTACAATGAGCAGTTCTTC | CASTFYQGLYNEQFF
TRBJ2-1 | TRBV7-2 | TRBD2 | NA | TGTGCCAGCAGACCGGGGGGGGTCTACAATGAGCAGTTCTTC | CASRPGGVYNEQFF
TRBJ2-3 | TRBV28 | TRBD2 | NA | TGTGCCAGCAGTAGACTAGCGATTAGCACAGATACGCAGTATTTT | CASSRLAISTDTQYF
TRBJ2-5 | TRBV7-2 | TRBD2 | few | TGTGCCAGCAGCGTGTTATATACCGGGACTAGCCAAAAGCAGTACTTC | CASSVLYTGTSQKQYF
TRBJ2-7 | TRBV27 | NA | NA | TGTGCCAGCAGTTTATTCACAGGGGGGGGACTATCCTACGAGCAGTACTTC | CASSLFTGGGLSYEQYF
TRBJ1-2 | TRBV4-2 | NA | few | TGTGCCAGCACCACTTCCGGGGCTGGCTATGGCTACACCTTC | CASTTSGAGYGYTF
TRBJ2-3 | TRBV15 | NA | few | TGTGCCACCAGCAGAAAGGCCCGAACAGATACGCAGTATTTT | CATSRKARTDTQYF
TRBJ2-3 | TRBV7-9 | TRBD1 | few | TGTGCCAGCAGCGACAATCAAGGGACAGGGGGCACAGATACGCAGTATTTT | CASSDNQGTGGTDTQYF
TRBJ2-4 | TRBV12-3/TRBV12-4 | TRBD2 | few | TGTGCCAGCACCTCTAGCGGTAGCTCCTACAATGAGCAGTACTTC | CASTSSGSSYNEQYF
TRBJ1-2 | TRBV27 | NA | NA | TGTGCCAGCAGTTACCTCAAGGACTCAAACTATGGCTACACCTTC | CASSYLKDSNYGYTF
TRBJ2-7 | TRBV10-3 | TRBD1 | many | TGTGCCATCCTGACAGGGGGTCTCGAGCAGTACTTC | CAILTGGLEQYF
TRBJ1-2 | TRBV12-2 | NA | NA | TGTGCAAGTCGCTTGGGGAAACGGGGAACCTATGGCTACACCTTC | CASRLGKRGTYGYTF
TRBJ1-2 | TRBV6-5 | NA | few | TGTGCCAGCAGTAGGAGTTCCTCTAACTATGGCTACACCTTC | CASSRSSSNYGYTF
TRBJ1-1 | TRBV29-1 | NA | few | TGCAGCGTTGAGGAATCGGGGGTGGGCACTGAAGCTTTCTTT | CSVEESGVGTEAFF
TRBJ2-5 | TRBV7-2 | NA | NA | TGTGCCAGCAGCCTCGTGGGGGGCGGAGAGCAGTACTTC | CASSLVGGGEQYF
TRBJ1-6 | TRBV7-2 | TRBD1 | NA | TGTGCCAGCAGCCAAAGGGACAGGAATAATTCACCCCTCCACTTT | CASSQRDRNNSPLHF
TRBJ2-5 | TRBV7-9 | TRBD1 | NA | TGTGCCAGCAGCTTACAGGGGGCTGGAGAGACCCAGTACTTC | CASSLQGAGETQYF
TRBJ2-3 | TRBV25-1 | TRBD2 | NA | TGTGCCAGCAGTGCGACCCTAGCGACTAGCGGGGGTAGAGATACGCAGTATTTT | CASSATLATSGGRDTQYF
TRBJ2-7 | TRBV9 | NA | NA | TGTGCCAGCAGCGCATCCCCCGGGACACTTGGCGAGCAGTACTTC | CASSASPGTLGEQYF
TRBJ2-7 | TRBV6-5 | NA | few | TGTGCCAGCAGTCTCGATGGCATCGGGCAGTACTTC | CASSLDGIGQYF
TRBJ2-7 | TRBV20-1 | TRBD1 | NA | TGCAGTGCTAAGCGACAGGGTCTCTACGAGCAGTACTTC | CSAKRQGLYEQYF
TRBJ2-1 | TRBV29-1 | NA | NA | TGCAGCGTCAAGGGTCCGGAGAGCTCCTACAATGAGCAGTTCTTC | CSVKGPESSYNEQFF